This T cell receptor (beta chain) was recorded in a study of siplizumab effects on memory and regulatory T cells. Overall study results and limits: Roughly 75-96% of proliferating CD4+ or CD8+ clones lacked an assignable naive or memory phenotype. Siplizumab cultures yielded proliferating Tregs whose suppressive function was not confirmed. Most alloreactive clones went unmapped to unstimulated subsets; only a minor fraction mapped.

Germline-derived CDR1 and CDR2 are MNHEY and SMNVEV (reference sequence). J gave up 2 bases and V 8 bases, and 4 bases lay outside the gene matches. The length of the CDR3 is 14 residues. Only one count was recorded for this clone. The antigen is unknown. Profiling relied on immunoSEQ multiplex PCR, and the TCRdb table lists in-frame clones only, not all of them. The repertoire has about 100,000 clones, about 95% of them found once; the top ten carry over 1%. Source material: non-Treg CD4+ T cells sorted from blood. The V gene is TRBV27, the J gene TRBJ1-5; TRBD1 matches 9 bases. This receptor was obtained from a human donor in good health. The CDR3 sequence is CASARDRGNQPQHF. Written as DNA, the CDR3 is TGTGCCAGCGCTCGGGACAGGGGCAATCAGCCCCAGCATTTT.